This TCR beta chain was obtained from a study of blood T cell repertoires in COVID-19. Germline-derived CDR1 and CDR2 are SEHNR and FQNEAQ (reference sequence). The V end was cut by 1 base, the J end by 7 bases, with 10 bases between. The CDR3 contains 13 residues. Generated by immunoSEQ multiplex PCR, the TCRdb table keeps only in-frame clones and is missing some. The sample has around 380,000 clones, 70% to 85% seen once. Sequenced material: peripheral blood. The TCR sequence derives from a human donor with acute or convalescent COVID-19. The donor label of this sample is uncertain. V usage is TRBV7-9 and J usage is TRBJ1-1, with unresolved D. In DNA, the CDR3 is TGTGCCAGCAGCTTAGGGTCTATTGTTGAAGCTTTCTTT. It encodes CASSLGSIVEAFF.